This is a list of T cell receptor beta chains from one sample in a study of T cells in Graves' hyperthyroidism and ophthalmopathy. TCRdb analysed the multiplex PCR reads with MiXCR anew, one entry per CDR3 protein. Among 750,000 to 900,000 distinct CDR3 sequences listed, about 38% were seen once. Sequencing was done on a sample of blood. The receptor source for this set is a man aged 18 to 29 with Graves' hyperthyroidism. CDR3s include the opening cysteine and the closing phenylalanine or tryptophan. A D gene is named only where the DNA matches it firmly. Expanded clones get a size class; other rows say once, few or many, or leave the size out.

NA	TRBV29-1	TRBJ1-4	many	CSVWAGVGEKLFF	TGCAGCGTCTGGGCCGGGGTTGGTGAAAAACTGTTTTTT
TRBD1	TRBV2	TRBJ1-5	many	CASSVDRGYQPQHF	TGTGCCAGCAGTGTCGACAGGGGGTATCAGCCCCAGCATTTT
NA	TRBV7-9	TRBJ1-1	many	CASSLRQSPRAFF	TGTGCCAGCAGCTTAAGGCAGTCCCCCAGGGCTTTCTTT
TRBD1	TRBV2	TRBJ1-6	NA	CASRTGNNSPLHF	TGTGCCAGTCGGACAGGGAATAATTCACCCCTCCACTTT
NA	TRBV7-3	TRBJ2-7	few	CASSPYVGSSYEQYF	TGTGCCAGCAGCCCCTACGTGGGGAGCTCCTACGAGCAGTACTTC
NA	TRBV29-1	TRBJ2-3	NA	CSVATPDTQYF	TGCAGCGTAGCTACCCCAGATACGCAGTATTTT
NA	TRBV10-3	TRBJ2-7	NA	CATTQGLDEQYF	TGTGCCACCACCCAGGGGCTAGACGAGCAGTACTTC
NA	TRBV29-1	TRBJ1-1	many	CSVEAGVGTEAFF	TGCAGCGTTGAGGCAGGGGTAGGCACTGAAGCTTTCTTT
TRBD1	TRBV6-4	TRBJ1-1	few	CASSWRDSNTEAFF	TGTGCCAGCAGTTGGCGGGACAGCAACACTGAAGCTTTCTTT
TRBD2	TRBV12-3/TRBV12-4	TRBJ2-7	NA	CASFSSGSRYEQYF	TGTGCCAGCTTTTCTAGCGGCAGCCGCTACGAGCAGTACTTC
NA	TRBV3-1	TRBJ2-5	many	CASSQDWETQYF	TGTGCCAGCAGCCAAGATTGGGAGACCCAGTACTTC
NA	TRBV2	TRBJ2-2	few	CASSEFVRGTGELFF	TGTGCCAGCAGTGAGTTTGTGAGGGGCACCGGGGAGCTGTTTTTT
NA	TRBV2	TRBJ1-3	NA	CAIPPGPRSGNTIYF	TGTGCCATCCCACCGGGACCGCGCTCTGGAAACACCATATATTTT
NA	TRBV20-1	TRBJ2-2	few	CSARGDLPGELFF	TGCAGTGCTAGGGGGGACCTCCCAGGGGAGCTGTTTTTT
TRBD1	TRBV6-5	TRBJ1-2	few	CASSYLTGDPYGYTF	TGTGCCAGCAGTTACCTCACAGGGGATCCCTATGGCTACACCTTC
NA	TRBV7-9	TRBJ2-7	NA	CASSFGIGDEQYF	TGTGCCAGCAGCTTCGGGATCGGGGACGAGCAGTACTTC
NA	TRBV7-2	TRBJ1-5	many	CASSLDRFSQPQHF	TGTGCCAGCAGCTTAGACAGGTTCTCGCAGCCCCAGCATTTT
NA	TRBV9	TRBJ1-1	many	CASSVAPANTEAFF	TGTGCCAGCAGCGTAGCCCCAGCGAACACTGAAGCTTTCTTT
NA	TRBV4-1	TRBJ1-1	NA	CASSQEPGTEAFF	TGCGCCAGCAGCCAAGAACCGGGGACTGAAGCTTTCTTT
TRBD1	TRBV29-1	TRBJ2-2	many	CSAGTVNTGELFF	TGCAGCGCTGGGACAGTTAACACCGGGGAGCTGTTTTTT
NA	TRBV29-1	TRBJ2-7	many	CSVEEGDYYEQYF	TGCAGCGTTGAGGAGGGAGACTACTACGAGCAGTACTTC
NA	TRBV7-2	TRBJ2-5	NA	CASSSGTTQYF	TGTGCCAGCAGCTCAGGAACGACCCAGTACTTC
NA	TRBV5-4	TRBJ2-2	NA	CASSLAGTQNTGELFF	TGTGCCAGCAGCTTGGCCGGGACACAGAACACCGGGGAGCTGTTTTTT
NA	TRBV10-3	TRBJ1-5	NA	CAPGTQNQPQHF	TGTGCTCCCGGGACTCAGAATCAGCCCCAGCATTTT
NA	TRBV29-1	TRBJ1-3	few	CSVHRDNSGNTIYF	TGCAGCGTTCACCGGGACAACTCTGGAAACACCATATATTTT
TRBD2	TRBV5-1	TRBJ2-2	NA	CASSQIAGSATGELFF	TGCGCCAGCAGCCAAATAGCGGGATCGGCGACCGGGGAGCTGTTTTTT
TRBD1	TRBV5-4	TRBJ1-2	NA	CASSFEGDSYGYTF	TGTGCCAGCAGCTTCGAAGGGGACAGCTATGGCTACACCTTC
TRBD1	TRBV24-1	TRBJ2-2	many	CATSDSGTGAGELFF	TGTGCCACCAGTGATTCTGGGACAGGAGCCGGGGAGCTGTTTTTT
NA	TRBV9	TRBJ1-5	NA	CASSYARSGGNQPQHF	TGTGCCAGCAGTTACGCGCGGTCGGGAGGCAATCAGCCCCAGCATTTT
NA	TRBV12-3/TRBV12-4	TRBJ2-5	NA	CASSYRGGNQETQYF	TGTGCCAGCAGTTACCGTGGGGGGAACCAAGAGACCCAGTACTTC
TRBD1	TRBV7-2	TRBJ2-7	NA	CASRVAGGLYEQYF	TGTGCCAGCAGAGTCGCAGGGGGCCTCTACGAGCAGTACTTC
TRBD1	TRBV6-5	TRBJ1-6	NA	CASSFTGQGESPLHF	TGTGCCAGCAGCTTCACGGGACAGGGCGAATCACCCCTCCACTTT
TRBD2	TRBV4-1	TRBJ2-7	NA	CASSPLAGGHEQYF	TGCGCCAGCAGCCCCTTAGCGGGGGGGCACGAGCAGTACTTC
TRBD1	TRBV20-1	TRBJ1-1	NA	CSANLPGQTNTEAFF	TGCAGTGCTAATCTCCCGGGACAGACGAACACTGAAGCTTTCTTT
TRBD2	TRBV20-1	TRBJ2-5	NA	CSARVGGGPETQYF	TGCAGTGCTAGAGTGGGGGGAGGGCCAGAGACCCAGTACTTC
NA	TRBV29-1	TRBJ2-5	many	CSVATETQYF	TGCAGCGTTGCCACGGAGACCCAGTACTTC
NA	TRBV7-6	TRBJ2-7	few	CASSFGDSPLTYEQYF	TGTGCCAGCAGTTTCGGAGACAGCCCTTTAACCTACGAGCAGTACTTC
TRBD1	TRBV5-1	TRBJ2-2	few	CASSWDRANTGELFF	TGCGCCAGCAGCTGGGACAGGGCGAACACCGGGGAGCTGTTTTTT
NA	TRBV4-2	TRBJ1-2	NA	CASSEETAFYGYTF	TGTGCCAGCAGCGAAGAGACAGCGTTCTATGGCTACACCTTC
NA	TRBV7-9	TRBJ1-1	NA	CASSQDGGSREAFF	TGCGCCAGCAGCCAAGATGGTGGTAGTCGTGAAGCTTTCTTT
NA	TRBV10-3	TRBJ1-5	many	CAIIPGPSNQPQHF	TGTGCCATCATACCGGGTCCCTCCAATCAGCCCCAGCATTTT
NA	TRBV29-1	TRBJ1-1	few	CSLDPGRVNTEAFF	TGCAGCTTGGATCCGGGGCGGGTGAACACTGAAGCTTTCTTT
NA	TRBV20-1	TRBJ2-6	NA	CSADLAFSSSGANVLTF	TGCAGTGCTGACTTAGCGTTTTCCTCCTCTGGGGCCAACGTCCTGACTTTC
TRBD2	TRBV6-5	TRBJ2-5	NA	CASSLVLAGRGTQYF	TGTGCCAGCAGTTTAGTCCTAGCGGGGCGGGGGACCCAGTACTTC
NA	TRBV19	TRBJ1-5	NA	CASRMVEGRLRRGNRPQHF	TGTGCCAGTAGGATGGTCGAGGGGAGGTTACGCCGGGGCAATCGGCCCCAGCATTTT
NA	TRBV5-1	TRBJ2-7	few	CASSKGPLDEQYF	TGCGCCAGCAGCAAGGGACCTCTTGACGAGCAGTACTTC
NA	TRBV10-3	TRBJ1-6	NA	CAISESGLANSPLHF	TGTGCCATCAGTGAGTCAGGGCTGGCCAATTCACCCCTCCACTTT
NA	TRBV7-9	TRBJ2-7	NA	CASSQETLRDLGAYEQYF	TGTGCCAGCAGCCAAGAAACGCTTAGGGACCTGGGCGCCTACGAGCAGTACTTC
NA	TRBV2	TRBJ1-2	many	CASSRGAGYTF	TGTGCCAGCAGTAGAGGCGCTGGCTACACCTTC
TRBD2	TRBV20-1	TRBJ2-7	NA	CSASQLARREQYF	TGCAGTGCTAGTCAACTAGCGAGGCGGGAGCAGTACTTC
NA	TRBV7-2	TRBJ1-5	NA	CASSWGRGGSNQPQHF	TGTGCCAGCAGTTGGGGGCGGGGAGGCAGCAATCAGCCCCAGCATTTT
NA	TRBV15	TRBJ2-7	once	CATSKPGAYEQYF	TGTGCCACCAGCAAGCCTGGCGCCTACGAGCAGTACTTC
TRBD1	TRBV12-3/TRBV12-4	TRBJ2-7	NA	CASSSSIGQGNYEQYF	TGTGCCAGCAGTTCCTCTATTGGACAGGGTAACTACGAGCAGTACTTC
NA	TRBV20-1	TRBJ1-1	many	CSARDRIKNTEAFF	TGCAGTGCTAGAGACAGGATTAAGAACACTGAAGCTTTCTTT
NA	TRBV4-1	TRBJ2-6	NA	CASSVRISGANVLTF	TGCGCCAGCAGCGTGAGAATCTCTGGGGCCAACGTCCTGACTTTC
TRBD1	TRBV10-3	TRBJ1-1	NA	CAISARGQLMNTEAFF	TGTGCCATCAGTGCTAGGGGACAGCTAATGAACACTGAAGCTTTCTTT
TRBD1	TRBV10-2	TRBJ2-5	few	CASSYGQAEETQYF	TGCGCCAGCAGCTACGGACAGGCTGAAGAGACCCAGTACTTC
NA	TRBV7-9	TRBJ1-1	NA	CASSLGGQVSTEAFF	TGTGCCAGCAGCTTAGGGGGGCAGGTGAGCACTGAAGCTTTCTTT